These 29 T cell receptor beta chains share one sample of origin, sequenced in a study of blood T cell repertoires in COVID-19. Some clones are missing from TCRdb's copy, which holds only in-frame ones; the method was immunoSEQ multiplex PCR. Here the sample spans around 190,000 clones, approximately 80% being singletons. The sample taken for sequencing was peripheral blood. Every receptor here comes from a human donor in a cohort sampled during active COVID-19.

This clone was seen a few times. The chain joins TRBV7-9 to TRBJ1-2; D gene ambiguous. Germline V gene data show CDR1 as SEHNR and CDR2 as FQNEAQ (reference sequence). The CDR3 spans 11 residues. V lost 6 bases and J 4 bases, leaving 6 bases between the germline ends. As DNA, the CDR3 is TGTGCCAGCAGTACGGTCTATGGCTACACCTTC. It codes for CASSTVYGYTF.

The chain recombines TRBV5-1 with TRBJ1-2, with D perhaps TRBD1 (6 bases). Germline V lookup: CDR1 SGHRS, CDR2 YFSETQ. V was cut by 4 bases and J by 4 bases, with 14 bases left in between. The CDR3 is 14 residues long. The CDR3 loop reads CASSKNRESYGYTF. The DNA for the CDR3 is TGCGCCAGCAGCAAAAACAGGGAATCCTATGGCTACACCTTC. The full variable domain, completed using reference TRBV5-1 and TRBJ1-2, is KAGVTQTPRYLIKTRGQQVTLSCSPISGHRSVSWYQQTPGQGLQFLFEYFSETQRNKGNFPGRFSGRQFSNSRSEMNVSTLELGDSALYLCASSKNRESYGYTFGSGTRLTVV.

The table lists this clone with a few counts. This sequence joins TRBV7-6 and TRBJ2-2; 9 bases agree with TRBD2. V gave up 2 bases and J gave up 3 bases; unmatched junction bases: 7. The V gene's germline CDR1 is SGHVS and CDR2 FNYEAQ. This CDR3 spans 17 amino acids. The CDR3 sequence is CASSLSAGGSHTGELFF. The CDR3 DNA reads TGTGCCAGCAGCTTATCTGCGGGGGGGAGTCACACCGGGGAGCTGTTTTTT.

This clone was seen once. The genes are TRBV7-9 and TRBJ2-1; D is unresolved. V was shortened by 5 bases and J by 8 bases, with 10 bases between the two germline ends. The germline V gene has CDR1 SEHNR and CDR2 FQNEAQ (reference sequence). The CDR3 totals 12 residues. CDR3: CASSPTVDEQFF. CDR3 nucleotides: TGTGCCAGCAGCCCAACGGTAGATGAGCAGTTCTTC.

The chain couples TRBV28 to TRBJ2-7; D might be TRBD1 (6 bases). The CDR3 runs to 11 residues. Trimming cost V 11 bases and J 5 bases, with 13 bases left between them. In germline, CDR1 is MDHEN, CDR2 SYDVKM. The CDR3 loop is CAASRGHEQYF. In DNA, the CDR3 is TGTGCCGCCTCCAGGGGTCACGAGCAGTACTTC.

The rearrangement joins TRBV18 to TRBJ1-6; TRBD1 is a possible D gene (6 bases). The CDR3 consists of 12 residues. Germline values: CDR1 KGHSH, CDR2 LQKENI. The V end lost 6 bases, the J end lost 8 bases, and 8 bases lay between the germline ends. CDR3 DNA: TGTGCCAGCTCCCACAGGGATTCACCCCTCCACTTT. It encodes CASSHRDSPLHF.

This chain uses TRBV5-1 with TRBJ1-1; 8 bases match TRBD1. The germline gives CDR1 SGHRS, CDR2 YFSETQ. J lost 8 bases, V lost 4 bases, and 13 bases had no gene match. CDR3 length: 15 amino acids. The CDR3 sequence: CASSAQTDRGSEAFF. DNA of the CDR3: TGCGCCAGCAGCGCCCAAACAGACAGGGGCTCGGAAGCTTTCTTT. Looking up the rest from reference TRBV5-1 and TRBJ1-1 gives the full variable domain: KAGVTQTPRYLIKTRGQQVTLSCSPISGHRSVSWYQQTPGQGLQFLFEYFSETQRNKGNFPGRFSGRQFSNSRSEMNVSTLELGDSALYLCASSAQTDRGSEAFFGQGTRLTVV.

The chain recombines TRBV18 with TRBJ2-3, with unresolved D. The V end was cut by 2 bases, the J end by 0 bases, with 9 bases between. This CDR3 region has 15 residues. CDR1 is KGHSH, CDR2 LQKENI, per germline. DNA of the CDR3: TGTGCCAGCTCACCAGGGCTTCCTAGCACAGATACGCAGTATTTT. Encoded protein: CASSPGLPSTDTQYF.

This clone was seen only a few times. The V and J genes are TRBV19 and TRBJ1-4; D possibly corresponds to TRBD1 (5 bases). The CDR3 has 15 amino acids. The ends were cut back, 1 base at V and 8 bases at J, with 14 bases in the middle. The germline gives CDR1 LNHDA, CDR2 SQIVND (reference sequence). For the CDR3, the DNA is TGTGCCAGTAGTATAGCTGCCAGGGTACGCGAAAAACTGTTTTTT. It encodes CASSIAARVREKLFF.

J is TRBJ2-7 and V is TRBV5-1; the D is unclear. Germline V CDR1 and CDR2: SGHRS, YFSETQ. V gave up 4 bases and J gave up 3 bases, with 14 bases separating them. The CDR3 sequence is 14 residues long. The CDR3 DNA is TGCGCCAGCAGCCAAGCAATGGGCGTCTACGAGCAGTACTTC. This translates into CASSQAMGVYEQYF.

The J gene is TRBJ2-6, the V gene TRBV30; D might be TRBD2 (6 bases). The V gene's germline CDR1 is GTSNPN and CDR2 SVGIG (reference sequence). The CDR3 has 17 residues. V lost 2 bases and J lost 0, with 14 bases in between. CDR3 sequence reads: CAWSRRELSSGANVLTF. The CDR3 DNA reads TGTGCCTGGAGTCGGAGGGAGTTGAGCTCTGGGGCCAACGTCCTGACTTTC. Drawing the rest from reference TRBV30 and TRBJ2-6, the complete variable domain is SQTIHQWPATLVQPVGSPLSLECTVEGTSNPNLYWYRQAAGRGLQLLFYSVGIGQISSEVPQNLSASRPQDRQFILSSKKLLLSDSGFYLCAWSRRELSSGANVLTFGAGSRLTVL.

This chain connects TRBV4-1 to TRBJ2-3; a weak D match, TRBD2 (6 bases). Trimming cost V 4 bases and J 1 base, with 12 bases left between them. The CDR3 is made up of 15 amino acids. Looked up from germline, CDR1 is MGHRA and CDR2 is YSYEKL. DNA for the CDR3: TGCGCCAGCAGCCCCCTGTCGGGAGGCACAGATACGCAGTATTTT. It yields the protein CASSPLSGGTDTQYF.

This clone was counted between two and nine times. The chain is built from TRBV3-1 (or the pseudogene TRBV3-2) and TRBJ2-2, with D perhaps TRBD1 (5 bases). Germline V lookup: CDR1 LGHDT, CDR2 YNNKEL (reference sequence). This CDR3 spans 17 amino acids. Trimming stripped 4 bases from V and 6 bases from J, with 21 bases between. CDR3 DNA: TGTGCCAGCAGCCCCTTCACCGGCCAGGGATCCGCCGGGGAGCTGTTTTTT. Translation gives CASSPFTGQGSAGELFF.

CDR3 region: CASSDGWGRDRDQPQHF. The CDR3 region has the DNA TGTGCCAGCAGTGACGGGTGGGGCCGGGACAGGGACCAGCCCCAGCATTTT. J is TRBJ1-5 and V is TRBV6-1; 9 bases are a match to TRBD1. Per the germline V gene, CDR1 is MNHNS and CDR2 is SASEGT. The length of the CDR3 is 17 residues. Trimming removed 3 bases from V and 7 bases from J; junction bases left unmatched: 13.

This clone was seen a single time. The gene calls are TRBV7-8 and TRBJ2-2, with 8 nucleotides matching TRBD1. The junction had 7 bases not matched to a gene; V was cut back by 5 bases and J by 2 bases. Germline CDR1 and CDR2: SGHVS and FQNEAQ. The CDR3 is 16 amino acids. CDR3 region: CASSPRTGLNTGELFF. The CDR3 bases are TGTGCCAGCAGCCCCCGGACAGGGTTAAACACCGGGGAGCTGTTTTTT.

This chain joins TRBV10-3 and TRBJ2-3; 8 nucleotides match TRBD1. Losses at the gene ends were 8 bases for V and 0 bases for J; bases not matched to a gene: 4. The CDR3 runs 14 residues. Germline V gene lookup returns CDR1 ENHRY and CDR2 SYGVKD. In nucleotides, the CDR3 is TGTGCCATCGCAAACAGGGGGAGCACAGATACGCAGTATTTT. As protein: CAIANRGSTDTQYF.

This clone has a count of ten or more. This chain links TRBV2 with TRBJ1-2, with TRBD1 identical over 7 bases. The trim removed 7 bases at V and 4 bases at J, leaving 6 bases unmatched. The CDR3 runs 13 residues. Germline V gene lookup returns CDR1 SNHLY and CDR2 FYNNEI. DNA of the CDR3: TGTGCCAGCAACAGGGGAGTAAGCTATGGCTACACCTTC. Protein product: CASNRGVSYGYTF.

This clone has more than one count but fewer than ten. This sequence joins TRBV11-1 and TRBJ1-1; D not resolved. The germline V and J ends were trimmed by 1 base and 0 bases, with 3 bases remaining between them. There are 13 residues in the CDR3. Germline-derived CDR1 and CDR2 are SGHAT and FQDESV (reference sequence). CDR3 region: CASSLGVNTEAFF. CDR3 nucleotides: TGTGCCAGCAGCTTAGGCGTGAACACTGAAGCTTTCTTT.

V gene TRBV3-1 (or the pseudogene TRBV3-2) combines with J gene TRBJ1-2, with 9 nucleotides matching TRBD1. The CDR3 is 14 residues long. Trimming at V came to 3 bases and at J to 3 bases, leaving 2 bases not matched to a gene. Germline V gives CDR1 LGHDT, CDR2 YNNKEL (reference sequence). CDR3 amino acids: CASSQGQGDYGYTF. CDR3 bases: TGTGCCAGCAGCCAGGGACAGGGAGACTATGGCTACACCTTC.

The chain uses TRBV19 and TRBJ1-2, with 10 bases fitting TRBD1. Trimming removed 2 bases from V and 4 bases from J; junction bases left unmatched: 7. The CDR3 extends over 16 amino acids. Germline V CDR1 and CDR2: LNHDA, SQIVND (reference sequence). The DNA for the CDR3 is TGTGCCAGTAGTATAAGGGACAGGGGATCGCTCTATGGCTACACCTTC. This translates into CASSIRDRGSLYGYTF.

The chain couples TRBV9 to TRBJ1-2; TRBD1 aligns across 9 bases. Losses at the gene ends were 7 bases for V and 5 bases for J; bases not matched to a gene: 12. Germline loops: CDR1 SGDLS, CDR2 YYNGEE. This CDR3 comprises 15 residues. The CDR3 is CASSAGPGTGYGYTF. The CDR3 nucleotides are TGTGCCAGCTCGGCGGGCCCCGGGACAGGGTATGGCTACACCTTC.

This clone was seen just once. This chain uses TRBV2 with TRBJ1-2, with D uncertain. The CDR3 has 12 amino acids. The V end lost 1 base, the J end lost 8 bases, and 8 bases lay between the germline ends. Germline V gives CDR1 SNHLY, CDR2 FYNNEI. In DNA form, the CDR3 reads TGTGCCAGCAGTGAAGTACAGTGGGGCTACACCTTC. Residues: CASSEVQWGYTF.

The chain couples TRBV7-2 to TRBJ2-3; D might be TRBD1 (8 bases). Germline CDR1 and CDR2: SGHTA and FQGNSA. Deletions cut 5 bases from V and 3 bases from J, with 18 bases between. The CDR3 extends over 16 amino acids. The CDR3 coding sequence is TGTGCCAGCAGCCCACAGGGGGGGGCGGGGACAGATACGCAGTATTTT. It specifies CASSPQGGAGTDTQYF.

The chain combines TRBV15 with TRBJ2-7; D not certain. The V gene's germline CDR1 is LNHNV and CDR2 YYDKDF (reference sequence). The CDR3 sequence is 14 residues long. With 5 bases removed from V and 2 bases from J, the gap between germline ends came to 13 bases. The CDR3 bases are TGTGCCACCAGCCCTGGAGCCCCCCCCTACGAGCAGTACTTC. Its protein is CATSPGAPPYEQYF. Filled out from reference TRBV15 and TRBJ2-7, the complete variable domain reads DAMVIQNPRYQVTQFGKPVTLSCSQTLNHNVMYWYQQKSSQAPKLLFHYYDKDFNNEADTPDNFQSRRPNTSFCFLDIRSPGLGDTAMYLCATSPGAPPYEQYFGPGTRLTVT.

This chain links TRBV5-5 with TRBJ2-3, with 11 bases matching TRBD2. Germline V gene lookup returns CDR1 SGHKS and CDR2 YYEKEE (reference sequence). The CDR3 sequence is 16 residues long. With 2 bases clipped from V and 1 base from J, the junction kept 3 bases outside the gene matches. CDR3 sequence reads: CASSFSGGAGTDTQYF. DNA for the CDR3: TGTGCCAGCAGCTTTAGCGGGGGGGCCGGCACAGATACGCAGTATTTT.

The rearrangement uses TRBV5-1 and TRBJ2-7; 8 bases align to TRBD1. CDR1 is SGHRS and CDR2 is YFSETQ in the germline V gene. The CDR3 covers 18 residues. V lost 1 base, J lost 1 base, and 13 bases stayed unmatched. CDR3 bases: TGCGCCAGCAGCTTGATTACGTTCTCACAGGGGGGATCCTACGAGCAGTACTTC. This translates into CASSLITFSQGGSYEQYF.

The V and J genes are TRBV6-5 and TRBJ2-7; perhaps TRBD1 as D (5 bases). Germline lookup yields CDR1 MNHEY and CDR2 SVGAGI. This CDR3 comprises 13 residues. V shed 4 bases and J shed 3 bases, with 10 bases lying between them. The CDR3 spells CASSSQGIYEQYF. CDR3 bases: TGTGCCAGCAGTTCGCAGGGAATCTACGAGCAGTACTTC.

V gene TRBV29-1 combines with J gene TRBJ1-2; a possible D gene is TRBD1 (5 bases). Germline CDR1 and CDR2: SQVTM and ANQGSEA. Trimming removed 6 bases at V and 6 bases at J, with 11 bases between. This CDR3 is 11 amino acids long. The CDR3 region is CSVGWGDGYTF. CDR3 bases: TGCAGCGTGGGGTGGGGCGATGGCTACACCTTC.

The chain is built from TRBV25-1 and TRBJ2-7, with D possibly matching TRBD2 (6 bases). Germline-derived CDR1 and CDR2 are MGHDK and SYGVNS. This CDR3 is built from 16 residues. V lost 3 bases to trimming and J lost 6 bases, with 21 bases between them. The CDR3 here is CASSDRRVGGLSEQYF. DNA of the CDR3: TGTGCCAGCAGTGATAGGAGGGTCGGGGGATTGTCCGAGCAGTACTTC.